The sequence of this TCR beta chain was determined in a study of beta chain features in type 1 diabetes. Study conclusions and caveats: In the patient group, naive, central memory and Treg TCRB repertoires seemed more alike than in the healthy donor group. Sequencing from cDNA could over-represent high-TCR-expressing cells.

Details on this clone: Its antigen is unidentified.

Sorted CD4+ subsets: naive, central memory, regulatory, stem cell-like memory (CD45RO/CCR7/CD25/CD127/CD95/CD27 panel). Post-sort purity exceeded 95% for all sorted populations. All of the isolated RNA was reverse transcribed, so expressed TCRB transcripts were sequenced. Sequenced by immunoSEQ multiplex PCR; TCRdb stores in-frame clones only, minus some. The sample records around 300,000 clones, about 8.5% being singletons. CDR3 size: 14 residues. The germline V and J ends were trimmed by 4 bases and 9 bases, with 19 bases remaining between them. Germline-derived CDR1 and CDR2 are SQVTM and ANQGSEA. This TCR derives from a woman between 18 and 30 years old in good health. V usage is TRBV29-1 and J usage is TRBJ2-1; no clear D. The material sequenced was central memory CD4+ T cells from blood. Here the CDR3 DNA reads TGCAGCGTTGGTCCGAGAGCGATGTTCAGTGAGCAGTTCTTC. Encoded protein: CSVGPRAMFSEQFF.